The present T cell receptor beta chain was sequenced within a study of graft-versus-host responses after intestinal transplantation (dated by TCRdb to about 2021). Context from the whole study: The transplants that recipients got were multivisceral, liver-intestinal, or isolated intestinal. After intestinal transplantation, graft-versus-host and host-versus-graft alloreactive T cell clones in the graft, circulation and bone marrow were tracked using bulk TCR-beta CDR3 sequencing. A peak of at least 4% donor T cells among recipient peripheral blood mononuclear cells was the definition used for donor T cell macrochimerism. Of the 20 to 25 intestinal transplant recipients enrolled in the cohort, one of whom was a retransplant, 3 patients without pretransplant specimens were excluded. Samples from a few later patients were sequenced in-house on an Illumina MiSeq with MiXCR processing rather than by the commercial service. Every recipient was given anti-thymocyte globulin induction, then maintenance tacrolimus and steroids for approximately 3 years. To identify alloreactive clones, pre-transplant mixed lymphocyte reaction products were sequenced and then compared with unstimulated pre-transplant donor and recipient T cells.

Counted from cysteine to phenylalanine, this CDR3 has 12 amino acids. Only the CDR3 DNA stays, 36 bases, in frame from base 1. The germline V gene gives CDR1 as SGHVS and CDR2 as FQNEAQ. V and J are truncated by 5 bases and 0 bases respectively, leaving an intervening sequence of 5 bases. Blood samples were collected up to 4 times in the first month after transplant and then at least monthly when available. The research as a whole found: Peak levels of circulating GvH clones were associated with declines in HvG clones early after transplant. High GvH to HvG T cell clonal ratios were observed in the allografts of patients with donor T cell macrochimerism. GvH clones were detected in recipient bone marrow, and some appeared earlier in ileal mucosa or blood, consistent with an intestinal mucosal origin. Conclusions were limited by the relatively low number and heterogeneity of intestinal transplant patients.

Receptor libraries were prepared by the immunoSEQ multiplex PCR assay. High-throughput TCR-beta CDR3 sequencing of genomic DNA from most patients was performed by Adaptive Biotechnologies. Turning to the authors' computational methods: Adaptive's ImmunoSEQ software supplied the TCR sequencing data for around 17 patients, while MiXCR and VDJtools were used to process three other patients. CDR3 nucleotide sequences shared by donor and recipient were removed because the origin of these sequences could not be assigned. To be classed as alloreactive, a clone needed at least 2-fold expansion over unstimulated cells and a minimum CFSE-low frequency of 0.002% (template counts) or 0.001% (read counts). Clones were considered mappable if detected in sequenced pre-transplant spleen, lymph node, or MLR CFSE-low populations of the donor or recipient. Cumulative frequency of alloreactive clones was calculated as a percentage of all sequences weighted by copy number. TCRdb obtained this table from immuneACCESS and retained in-frame rearrangements with V and J assigned. These tables miss some clones; where compared with another copy, unresolved V genes account for less than half of the shortfall, and the remainder is unexplained. The V and J calls and clone size are taken from that table; D and trimming were inferred from the DNA. This sample is represented by about 47,000 clones; 80% to 95% of them were singletons. The ten top clones hold more than 4.5% of the sample.

Comments on this clone: It has no known antigen specificity. Per-base quality was not reported, and no clone a single base away is much larger than it.

This TCR was sampled from a human patient who received an intestinal transplant, so some T cells may come from the graft donor. In this chain, TRBV7-8 is recombined with TRBJ2-7, with TRBD2 perhaps the D gene, on 5 matching bases. The source material was PBMCs, sampled about 790 days after a first intestinal transplant, on the day of a second. This receptor carries the CDR3 CASSEGSYEQYF. The nucleotide sequence is given as TGTGCCAGCAGCGAGGGCTCCTACGAGCAGTACTTC.